The rows below give T cell receptor beta chains drawn from one sample of a study of T-cell memory formation after mild COVID-19. TCRdb recomputed calls from the 5' RACE reads with MiXCR, one row per CDR3 protein. The sample comprises under 300,000 distinct CDR3 sequences, 8% to 10% of which are singletons, and 22% rests with the top ten. Sequenced material: PBMCs or a T cell subset sorted from them (not recorded which). Receptor source: a man younger than 30 who had mild COVID-19 (a few samples of this study predate the infection). Cell type and time point are not known. The CDR3 runs from the conserved cysteine through the conserved F or W. The order of the fields is clone size, D gene, V gene, J gene, CDR3 DNA, CDR3 protein. The D gene is left open where the match is weak. Clone size, where shown, is once, few, many, or a class for clones that have expanded.

abundance: NA; d_gene: TRBD1; v_gene: TRBV29-1; j_gene: TRBJ2-7; CDR3nt: TGCAGCGTTGAAGGCAGACAGGGCGCCTACGAGCAGTACTTC; CDR3aa: CSVEGRQGAYEQYF
abundance: few; d_gene: NA; v_gene: TRBV7-2; j_gene: TRBJ2-7; CDR3nt: TGTGCCAGCAGCCCACGGCAGGGGACCTCCTACGAGCAGTACTTC; CDR3aa: CASSPRQGTSYEQYF
abundance: few; d_gene: NA; v_gene: TRBV28; j_gene: TRBJ1-6; CDR3nt: TGTGCCAGCAGTTTACCAGGGGATTCACCCCTCCACTTT; CDR3aa: CASSLPGDSPLHF
abundance: few; d_gene: TRBD1; v_gene: TRBV7-9; j_gene: TRBJ1-2; CDR3nt: TGTGCCAGCAGCTTAGGGACCGGGACAGGGGGCAATGGCTACACCTTC; CDR3aa: CASSLGTGTGGNGYTF
abundance: many; d_gene: TRBD2; v_gene: TRBV7-2; j_gene: TRBJ2-5; CDR3nt: TGTGCCAGCAGCCAAAATAGCGGGAAAGAGACCCAGTACTTC; CDR3aa: CASSQNSGKETQYF
abundance: NA; d_gene: TRBD2; v_gene: TRBV24-1; j_gene: TRBJ2-1; CDR3nt: TGTGCCACCAGTGATCCTCGCGCGGGGGGGCGCTACAATGAGCAGTTCTTC; CDR3aa: CATSDPRAGGRYNEQFF
abundance: few; d_gene: TRBD1; v_gene: TRBV4-1; j_gene: TRBJ2-7; CDR3nt: TGCGCCAGCAGCCGGATCACAGGGGGCTTCTACGAGCAGTACTTC; CDR3aa: CASSRITGGFYEQYF
abundance: many; d_gene: NA; v_gene: TRBV5-1; j_gene: TRBJ2-7; CDR3nt: TGCGCCAGCAGCTTGGCCGCGACGAATGCCTACGAGCAGTACTTC; CDR3aa: CASSLAATNAYEQYF
abundance: NA; d_gene: NA; v_gene: TRBV6-5; j_gene: TRBJ2-3; CDR3nt: TGTGCCAGCCAGGGCGGCACTAGCACAGATACGCAGTATTTT; CDR3aa: CASQGGTSTDTQYF
abundance: few; d_gene: TRBD1; v_gene: TRBV7-2; j_gene: TRBJ2-2; CDR3nt: TGTGCCAGCAGCTCGACAGGGGGTAACTCCGGGGAGCTGTTTTTT; CDR3aa: CASSSTGGNSGELFF
abundance: many; d_gene: TRBD1; v_gene: TRBV29-1; j_gene: TRBJ2-3; CDR3nt: TGCAGCGTTGGACAGGGGGAAATAGTGACAGATACGCAGTATTTT; CDR3aa: CSVGQGEIVTDTQYF
abundance: many; d_gene: NA; v_gene: TRBV12-3/TRBV12-4; j_gene: TRBJ2-3; CDR3nt: TGTGCCAGCAGTTGGGGGGCCAAGACAGATACGCAGTATTTT; CDR3aa: CASSWGAKTDTQYF
abundance: NA; d_gene: NA; v_gene: TRBV5-1; j_gene: TRBJ1-2; CDR3nt: TGCGCCAGCGGACAGATAGCGGAAGATGGCTACACCTTC; CDR3aa: CASGQIAEDGYTF
abundance: NA; d_gene: NA; v_gene: TRBV6-2/TRBV6-3; j_gene: TRBJ1-5; CDR3nt: TGCGCCAGCACCCAGGGTTTGGGAAATCAGCCCCAGCATTTT; CDR3aa: CASTQGLGNQPQHF
abundance: NA; d_gene: TRBD2; v_gene: TRBV10-3; j_gene: TRBJ2-1; CDR3nt: TGTGCCACTGGGCAGCGGGGGGGGAACAATGAGCAGTTCTTC; CDR3aa: CATGQRGGNNEQFF
abundance: few; d_gene: TRBD1; v_gene: TRBV7-8; j_gene: TRBJ2-5; CDR3nt: TGTGCCAGCAGCATCACGACAGGGATCCAAGAGACCCAGTACTTC; CDR3aa: CASSITTGIQETQYF
abundance: few; d_gene: NA; v_gene: TRBV10-3; j_gene: TRBJ2-1; CDR3nt: TGTGCCATCAGTGGCGGGTACAATGAGCAGTTCTTC; CDR3aa: CAISGGYNEQFF
abundance: NA; d_gene: NA; v_gene: TRBV7-7; j_gene: TRBJ2-5; CDR3nt: TGTGCCAGCAGCTTACAGTGGGGGAGGCAAGAGACCCAGTACTTC; CDR3aa: CASSLQWGRQETQYF
abundance: many; d_gene: NA; v_gene: TRBV9; j_gene: TRBJ1-3; CDR3nt: TGTGCCAGCAGTTGGGGCGCTGGAAACACCATATATTTT; CDR3aa: CASSWGAGNTIYF
abundance: few; d_gene: NA; v_gene: TRBV18; j_gene: TRBJ1-5; CDR3nt: TGTGCCAGCTCACACGGCGGGAACAGGGATCAGCCCCAGCATTTT; CDR3aa: CASSHGGNRDQPQHF
abundance: NA; d_gene: NA; v_gene: TRBV5-1; j_gene: TRBJ2-2; CDR3nt: TGCGCCAGCAGCTCTGGACTCCTAAGCACCGGGGAGCTGTTTTTT; CDR3aa: CASSSGLLSTGELFF
abundance: many; d_gene: NA; v_gene: TRBV5-1; j_gene: TRBJ1-6; CDR3nt: TGCGCCAGCAGCTTGATGTACCAGGGTTCAAGTTCACCCCTCCACTTT; CDR3aa: CASSLMYQGSSSPLHF
abundance: few; d_gene: NA; v_gene: TRBV6-2/TRBV6-3; j_gene: TRBJ1-5; CDR3nt: TGTGCCAGCAGTCACCTGGGGGGTATGGGTCAGCCCCAGCATTTT; CDR3aa: CASSHLGGMGQPQHF
abundance: few; d_gene: TRBD2; v_gene: TRBV7-2; j_gene: TRBJ2-1; CDR3nt: TGTGCCAGCAGCTTTACTAGCGGGTACTCCTACAATGAGCAGTTCTTC; CDR3aa: CASSFTSGYSYNEQFF
abundance: few; d_gene: NA; v_gene: TRBV2; j_gene: TRBJ1-2; CDR3nt: TGTGCCAGCAAAAGGGATATCTATGGCTACACCTTC; CDR3aa: CASKRDIYGYTF
abundance: many; d_gene: TRBD1; v_gene: TRBV18; j_gene: TRBJ1-1; CDR3nt: TGTGCCAGCTCACCGCGACAGGGGAGGAACACTGAAGCTTTCTTT; CDR3aa: CASSPRQGRNTEAFF
abundance: NA; d_gene: NA; v_gene: TRBV5-1; j_gene: TRBJ1-5; CDR3nt: TGCGCCAGCAGCGTTGGGACAAATAGCAATCAGCCCCAGCATTTT; CDR3aa: CASSVGTNSNQPQHF
abundance: many; d_gene: NA; v_gene: TRBV12-3/TRBV12-4; j_gene: TRBJ2-5; CDR3nt: TGTGCCAGCAGTTTAATCGCCTGGGAGACCCAGTACTTC; CDR3aa: CASSLIAWETQYF
abundance: NA; d_gene: NA; v_gene: TRBV7-7; j_gene: TRBJ1-1; CDR3nt: TGTGCTAGGATGAGAAGGTACACTGAAGCTTTCTTT; CDR3aa: CARMRRYTEAFF
abundance: NA; d_gene: TRBD2; v_gene: TRBV12-5; j_gene: TRBJ2-1; CDR3nt: TGTGCTAGTGGTTTGAGTAGCGGGGCTGAGCAGTTCTTC; CDR3aa: CASGLSSGAEQFF
abundance: many; d_gene: NA; v_gene: TRBV9; j_gene: TRBJ2-2; CDR3nt: TGTGCCAGCAGCGTCCCGGGGTCGGGTCGGTCCGGGGAGCTGTTTTTT; CDR3aa: CASSVPGSGRSGELFF
abundance: many; d_gene: NA; v_gene: TRBV5-1; j_gene: TRBJ2-2; CDR3nt: TGTGCCAGCAGTCCCGGGACTTTGAACACCGGGGAGCTGTTTTTT; CDR3aa: CASSPGTLNTGELFF
abundance: few; d_gene: NA; v_gene: TRBV29-1; j_gene: TRBJ2-7; CDR3nt: TGCAGCGCCATAGACTACACACGCTACGAGCAGTACTTC; CDR3aa: CSAIDYTRYEQYF
abundance: many; d_gene: NA; v_gene: TRBV7-6; j_gene: TRBJ1-6; CDR3nt: TGTGCCAGCAGCTTGGGGACGGCGAATTCACCCCTCCACTTT; CDR3aa: CASSLGTANSPLHF
abundance: NA; d_gene: NA; v_gene: TRBV9; j_gene: TRBJ2-5; CDR3nt: TGTGCCAGCAGCGCCACAGGAGAGACCCAGTACTTC; CDR3aa: CASSATGETQYF
abundance: NA; d_gene: NA; v_gene: TRBV12-3/TRBV12-4; j_gene: TRBJ1-1; CDR3nt: TGTGCCAGCAGTTCGGGACTGCACACTGAAGCTTTCTTT; CDR3aa: CASSSGLHTEAFF
abundance: few; d_gene: NA; v_gene: TRBV7-9; j_gene: TRBJ1-2; CDR3nt: TGTGCCAGCAGCCCACGCCAGGGGCTTTATGGCTACACCTTC; CDR3aa: CASSPRQGLYGYTF
abundance: NA; d_gene: NA; v_gene: TRBV12-3/TRBV12-4; j_gene: TRBJ1-4; CDR3nt: TGTGCCAGCACCGCTAACAAGGGGGGGTTCGCCTTT; CDR3aa: CASTANKGGFAF
abundance: few; d_gene: TRBD1; v_gene: TRBV27; j_gene: TRBJ1-2; CDR3nt: TGTGCCAGCAGGCCCGCAGGGGGCGCAGATGGCTACACCTTC; CDR3aa: CASRPAGGADGYTF
abundance: NA; d_gene: TRBD2; v_gene: TRBV18; j_gene: TRBJ2-7; CDR3nt: TGTGCCAGCTCACCTGCGGGACTAGCGCGTGAGCAGTACTTC; CDR3aa: CASSPAGLAREQYF
abundance: few; d_gene: NA; v_gene: TRBV19; j_gene: TRBJ2-7; CDR3nt: TGTGCCAGTAGTTCGGAAACAAGAAGCTCCTACGAGCAGTACTTC; CDR3aa: CASSSETRSSYEQYF
abundance: few; d_gene: TRBD2; v_gene: TRBV23-1; j_gene: TRBJ2-4; CDR3nt: TGCGCCAGCGGCGGGGGCAAAAACATTCAGTACTTC; CDR3aa: CASGGGKNIQYF
abundance: few; d_gene: NA; v_gene: TRBV4-1; j_gene: TRBJ2-3; CDR3nt: TGCGCCAGCAGCCAAGAGTCGGGGATGGATACGCAGTATTTT; CDR3aa: CASSQESGMDTQYF
abundance: few; d_gene: NA; v_gene: TRBV4-3; j_gene: TRBJ1-4; CDR3nt: TGCGCCAGCAGCCAAGAATCCGGGGGCTCTGAAAAACTGTTTTTT; CDR3aa: CASSQESGGSEKLFF
abundance: few; d_gene: TRBD1; v_gene: TRBV27; j_gene: TRBJ1-5; CDR3nt: TGTGCCAGCAGTTTATTAGGGGGCGGAGGCAATCAGCCCCAGCATTTT; CDR3aa: CASSLLGGGGNQPQHF